This T cell receptor beta chain was sequenced for a study of identical twins. Study outcomes and limitations: Models underestimated TCR alpha sharing (out-of-frame) in monozygotic twins. Twin pairs' shared out-of-frame alpha sequences were enriched in low generation probability.

Template switching added a universal primer binding site, and final cDNA carried unique molecular identifiers. TCRdb analysed the 5' RACE reads with MiXCR anew, one entry per CDR3 protein. This sample carries some 560,000 distinct CDR3 sequences, 9.5% to 10% of them seen once, and the ten largest clones take roughly 3%. This clonotype was picked up many times. The antigen remains undetermined. The V segment lost 5 bases and the J segment 4 bases; nucleotides outside the gene matches: 10. CDR3 length: 15 amino acids. The germline gives CDR1 SGHNT, CDR2 YENEEA. These same records also appear under a second study, on yellow fever vaccine responses in identical twins.

The sample consisted of PBMCs. The sequence derives from a woman under 30 in good health. This chain joins TRBV11-3 and TRBJ2-5; 7 nucleotides match TRBD2. The CDR3 here is CASSPQGRGRETQYF. DNA of the CDR3: TGTGCCAGCAGCCCTCAAGGGCGGGGGAGAGAGACCCAGTACTTC.